This T cell receptor (beta chain) appears in the sequencing data of a study of cytomegalovirus exposure and HLA in healthy donors. Overall study: Among 350 to 500 genotyped donors, roughly 81% fell in the Caucasian-associated ancestry cluster. Study-level points and caveats: Researchers reportedly found TCR beta sequences accurately predicted most subjects' HLA-A and HLA-B alleles.

This CDR3 is 14 amino acids long. V lost 11 bases to trimming and J lost 2 bases; unmatched junction nucleotides: 7. The germline CDR1 and CDR2 sequences are LNHDA and SQIVND (reference sequence). Details on this clone: What it recognizes is unknown.

Use of 60 Vbeta and 13 Jbeta primers characterized the PCR. Measured with immunoSEQ multiplex PCR; TCRdb has only the in-frame clones, and not every one. The table lists some 180,000 clones, around three quarters of them singletons. The clonotype comes from a woman aged 30 to 39 in good health and CMV-seropositive. The sample comprised PBMCs. The rearrangement uses TRBV19 and TRBJ1-5; 9 nucleotides agree with TRBD1. CDR3 in amino acids: CAASGQGGNQPQHF. CDR3 nucleotide sequence: TGTGCCGCCTCGGGACAGGGAGGCAATCAGCCCCAGCATTTT.